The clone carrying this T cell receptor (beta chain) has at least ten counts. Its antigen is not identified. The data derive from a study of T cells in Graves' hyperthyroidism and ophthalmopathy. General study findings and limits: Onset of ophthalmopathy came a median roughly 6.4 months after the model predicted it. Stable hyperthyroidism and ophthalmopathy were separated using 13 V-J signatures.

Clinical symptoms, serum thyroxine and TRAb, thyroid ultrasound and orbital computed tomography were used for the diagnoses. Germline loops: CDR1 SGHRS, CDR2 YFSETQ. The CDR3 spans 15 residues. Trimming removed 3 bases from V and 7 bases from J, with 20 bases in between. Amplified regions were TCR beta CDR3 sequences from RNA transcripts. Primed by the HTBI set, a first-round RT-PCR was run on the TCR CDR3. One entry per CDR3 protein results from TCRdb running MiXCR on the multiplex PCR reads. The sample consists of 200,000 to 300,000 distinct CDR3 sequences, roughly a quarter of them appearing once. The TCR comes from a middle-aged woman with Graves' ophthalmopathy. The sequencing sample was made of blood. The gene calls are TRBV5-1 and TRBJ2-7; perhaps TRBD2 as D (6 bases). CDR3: CASSSDGAGGMEQYF. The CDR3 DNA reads TGCGCCAGCAGCTCTGACGGGGCCGGGGGTATGGAGCAGTACTTC.